The next 17 T cell receptor delta chains were all read from a single sample in a study of Vδ1+ human thymocytes. The antigens of these receptors remain unknown. General observations from the study: In the thymus, TRG and TRD repertoires looked highly polyclonal with Gaussian CDR3 lengths.

Sequences come from RNA converted to cDNA by reverse transcription. Multiplex PCR used pooled V-gene forward primers and a constant-region reverse primer to amplify CDR3s. TCRdb re-called clones from the multiplex PCR reads via CATT. Of about 58,000 delta-chain clones in the sample, around 16% were seen once. Sequenced: Vdelta1+ gamma-delta thymocytes from the thymus. As to subset: FACS-sorted CD3+ TCRalphabeta- TCRVdelta1+ TCRVdelta2- thymocytes. The receptors shown here come from a girl under three years old who had congenital heart surgery.

This clone turned up a few times. V is TRDV2 and J is TRDJ1, with TRDD3 matching over 10 bases. CDR1 and CDR2 from the germline V gene are GEAIGNYY and EKD. This CDR3 comprises 20 residues. V was clipped by 3 bases and J by 1 base; unmatched bases: 19. This CDR3 reads CACDPIPYWGMDARTDKLIF. The CDR3 nucleotides are TGTGCCTGTGACCCTATTCCCTACTGGGGGATGGACGCGCGCACCGATAAACTCATCTTT.

The chain joins TRDV1 to TRDJ1; 8 bases are a match to TRDD3. The CDR3 extends over 19 amino acids. Trimming cost V 3 bases and J 5 bases; bases outside gene matches: 20. Germline CDR1 and CDR2: TSWWSYY and QGS. For the CDR3, the DNA is TGTGCTCTTGGGGATCCCAAACCCTTTCCGTGGGGGATGCCTGATAAACTCATCTTT. It specifies CALGDPKPFPWGMPDKLIF.

This clone has just a few counts. V usage is TRDV1 and J usage is TRDJ1; 9 bases are a match to TRDD3. Germline CDR1 and CDR2: TSWWSYY and QGS. With V trimmed by 9 bases and J by 4 bases, 21 bases remained unmatched. The CDR3 sequence is 18 residues long. CDR3 bases: TGTGCTCTGGCCGGGCCCTGGCCCTACTGGGGGAGGGTCGATAAACTCATCTTT. This gives the protein CALAGPWPYWGRVDKLIF.

Comment on this clone: This could be a read error, since a much larger clone is one nucleotide away. The chain links TRAV29/DV5 to TRDJ1, with 7 bases aligning to TRDD3. Trimming at V came to 0 bases and at J to 3 bases, leaving 14 bases not matched to a gene. The CDR3 totals 17 residues. Germline V gives CDR1 NSMFDY, CDR2 ISSIKDK. As DNA, the CDR3 is TGTGCAGCAAGCGTGTTCTACTGGAGGATACGTGCCGATAAACTCATCTTT. Amino acid sequence: CAASVFYWRIRADKLIF. Complete variable domain (other parts from reference TRAV29/DV5 and TRDJ1): DQQVKQNSPSLSVQEGRISILNCDYTNSMFDYFLWYKKYPAEGPTFLISISSIKDKNEDGRFTVFLNKSAKHLSLHIVPSQPGDSAVYFCAASVFYWRIRADKLIFGKGTRVTVEP.

This clone has only a few counts. A read error may account for a junction end that differs from germline. The V gene is TRDV2, the J gene TRDJ1; D possibly corresponds to TRDD3 (6 bases). Germline V CDR1 and CDR2: GEAIGNYY, EKD. The CDR3 length is 17 residues. The CDR3 loop reads CARDTVSRGTNTDKLIF. CDR3 nucleotide sequence: TGTGCCCGTGACACCGTTTCCCGGGGGACCAACACCGATAAACTCATCTTT.

This clone turned up a few times. This chain links TRDV1 with TRDJ1; D unresolved. The CDR3 covers 19 residues. Trimming took 2 bases from V and 2 from J, leaving 24 bases between them. Germline-derived CDR1 and CDR2 are TSWWSYY and QGS. The CDR3 loop is CALGESPRPGLLYTDKLIF. CDR3 nucleotides: TGTGCTCTTGGGGAATCTCCGCGCCCGGGGCTCCTTTATACCGATAAACTCATCTTT.

In this sample, this clone turned up a few times. The gene calls are TRDV1 and TRDJ1; tentatively, D is TRDD2 (6 bases). The germline V gene encodes CDR1 TSWWSYY and CDR2 QGS. The V gene lost 5 bases and the J gene lost 0 bases, with 22 bases spanning the gap. The CDR3 spans 18 residues. CDR3 nucleotide sequence: TGTGCTCTTGGGAGTCCTACGGTGGGGACCCAGTACACCGATAAACTCATCTTT. It translates to CALGSPTVGTQYTDKLIF.

In its sample, this clone was seen a few times. The J gene is TRDJ1, the V gene TRDV1; 9 bases align to TRDD3. The CDR3 covers 17 residues. With 4 bases clipped from V and 6 bases from J, the junction kept 15 bases outside the gene matches. Germline V gene sequence: CDR1 TSWWSYY, CDR2 QGS. CDR3 sequence reads: CALGGTFSHTGGNKLIF. CDR3 DNA: TGTGCTCTTGGGGGAACATTTTCCCATACTGGGGGAAATAAACTCATCTTT.

The V and J genes are TRDV1 and TRDJ1, with 7 bases identical to TRDD3. V lost 3 bases, J lost 0 bases, and 10 bases stayed unmatched. The germline V gene has CDR1 TSWWSYY and CDR2 QGS. CDR3 length equals 17 residues. CDR3 sequence reads: CALGEPNGLGYTDKLIF. CDR3 bases: TGTGCTCTTGGGGAGCCTAACGGACTGGGGTACACCGATAAACTCATCTTT.

This clone was counted a few times. V usage is TRDV1 and J usage is TRDJ1; D possibly corresponds to TRDD3 (6 bases). CDR1 and CDR2 from the germline V gene are TSWWSYY and QGS. Trimming took off 2 bases at V and 1 base at J, with 11 bases between the two ends. This CDR3 is 15 amino acids long. The CDR3 DNA reads TGTGCTCTTGGGGAAAAGCACTGGGTCACCGATAAACTCATCTTT. It is translated as CALGEKHWVTDKLIF.

This clone was observed a handful of times. The V call is TRDV1, the J call TRDJ1; 9 nucleotides match TRDD3. Germline V gene lookup returns CDR1 TSWWSYY and CDR2 QGS. The ends lost 1 base at V and 1 base at J; junction bases unmatched: 13. This CDR3 is 19 amino acids long. The CDR3, as DNA: TGTGCTCTTGGGGAACCCCCCTCCTCACGGGGATACGCCACCGATAAACTCATCTTT. This translates into CALGEPPSSRGYATDKLIF.

This clone was detected a few times. The chain recombines TRDV1 with TRDJ1; maybe TRDD3 (6 bases). CDR1 and CDR2 (germline): TSWWSYY, QGS. The CDR3 has 20 amino acids. V lost 4 bases and J 0 bases, leaving 27 bases between the germline ends. The CDR3 DNA follows: TGTGCTCTTGGGGCCGGTTCTCGAAGAAGGGGGGGAGCGTACACCGATAAACTCATCTTT. Translating gives CALGAGSRRRGGAYTDKLIF.

About this clone itself: At one of its ends the junction is not consistent with the germline gene, which may arise from a read error. The identical CDR3 is also encoded by other nucleotide sequences in the sample. This chain joins TRDV1 and TRDJ1, with a weak D call TRDD3 (5 bases). Germline CDR1 is TSWWSYY and CDR2 is QGS. This CDR3 contains 17 residues. The CDR3 DNA reads TGTGCCCTTGGGGAACCACATTCTGTCCTCCACACCGATAAACTCATCTTT. It translates to CALGEPHSVLHTDKLIF.

The rearrangement uses TRDV1 and TRDJ1; no definite D call. Trimming pared 2 bases from V and 0 bases from J, leaving 13 bases between. From germline, CDR1 is TSWWSYY and CDR2 QGS. The CDR3 length is 16 residues. CDR3 loop: CALGEGLLMYTDKLIF. The CDR3, as DNA: TGTGCTCTTGGGGAAGGACTACTGATGTACACCGATAAACTCATCTTT.

This clone was seen more than once but under ten times. The rearrangement links TRDV1 to TRDJ2, with 13 bases that match TRDD3. CDR3 length: 27 amino acids. J lost 4 bases, V lost 5 bases, and 37 bases had no gene match. The V gene's germline CDR1 is TSWWSYY and CDR2 QGS. CDR3 region: CALGNAPSNYERGLLGDTRNGTAQLFF. The DNA for the CDR3 is TGTGCTCTTGGGAATGCCCCTAGTAACTACGAGCGGGGATTACTGGGGGATACGCGGAACGGGACAGCACAACTCTTCTTT.

This chain connects TRDV1 to TRDJ1; TRDD2 agrees at 9 bases. CDR3 length: 21 residues. Germline V gene lookup returns CDR1 TSWWSYY and CDR2 QGS. J lost 7 bases, V lost 5 bases, and 29 bases had no gene match. CDR3 in amino acids: CALGRAFLRLPDLHTEGKLIF. CDR3 in DNA: TGTGCTCTTGGGAGAGCCTTCCTACGATTACCGGACCTACACACTGAAGGTAAACTCATCTTT.

The rearrangement uses TRDV1 and TRDJ1, with TRDD3 identical over 11 bases. The V segment lost 1 base and the J segment 3 bases; nucleotides outside the gene matches: 13. Germline assignment: CDR1 TSWWSYY and CDR2 QGS. The CDR3 extends over 19 amino acids. The CDR3 sequence is CALGEPPVGDTLSPDKLIF. CDR3 nucleotides: TGTGCTCTTGGGGAACCCCCCGTGGGGGATACGCTGAGCCCCGATAAACTCATCTTT.